Each of the 28 T cell receptor beta chains below was sequenced from the same sample in a study of control samples from healthy donors and cancer patients. Using immunoSEQ multiplex PCR, the repertoire was profiled, and TCRdb retains in-frame clones only, with some absent. The table lists about 130,000 clones, about 95% of them singletons. Sequenced: blood. The receptors were gathered from a man aged 25-45 years in good health.

In DNA form, the CDR3 reads TGCGCCAGCAGCCAACAGGGACCGGGCACTGAAGCTTTCTTT. It codes for CASSQQGPGTEAFF. The J gene is TRBJ1-1, the V gene TRBV4-3; a weak D match, TRBD1 (5 bases). This CDR3 has 14 residues. Trimming left V 2 bases short and J 4 bases short, with 11 bases between. The V gene's germline CDR1 is LGHNA and CDR2 YSLEER.

This clone was observed once. The V gene is TRBV6-2 or TRBV6-3, the J gene TRBJ1-5; D uncertain. The V gene's germline CDR1 is MNHEY and CDR2 SVGEGT. V shed 3 bases and J shed 0 bases, with 3 bases lying between them. This CDR3 spans 13 amino acids. In DNA form, the CDR3 reads TGTGCCAGCAGTTATTATAGCAATCAGCCCCAGCATTTT. Translated, it gives CASSYYSNQPQHF.

This clone occurred once. This chain links TRBV2 with TRBJ1-5; no definite D call. The CDR3 contains 13 residues. CDR1 and CDR2 from the germline V gene are SNHLY and FYNNEI. Trimming stripped 7 bases from V and 0 bases from J, with 7 bases between. CDR3 bases: TGTGCCAGCACTAGGGCTAGCAATCAGCCCCAGCATTTT. Protein product: CASTRASNQPQHF.

This chain links TRBV7-8 with TRBJ2-5; no definite D call. This CDR3 contains 16 residues. V shed 1 base and J shed 5 bases, with 17 bases lying between them. Germline V gives CDR1 SGHVS, CDR2 FQNEAQ. The CDR3 loop is CASSLEASFERETQYF. CDR3 DNA: TGTGCCAGCAGCTTAGAGGCCAGCTTCGAACGGGAGACCCAGTACTTC. Based on the CDR3 plus reference TRBV7-8 and TRBJ2-5, the full variable domain is GAGVSQSPRYKVAKRGQDVALRCDPISGHVSLFWYQQALGQGPEFLTYFQNEAQLDKSGLPSDRFFAERPEGSVSTLKIQRTQQEDSAVYLCASSLEASFERETQYFGPGTRLLVL.

The V and J genes are TRBV13 and TRBJ1-3; D possibly corresponds to TRBD1 (5 bases). CDR1 and CDR2 from the germline V gene are PRHDT and FYEKMQ (reference sequence). The V end was cut by 3 bases, the J end by 2 bases, with 11 bases between. The CDR3 sequence is 15 residues long. The CDR3 loop is CASSFRGQTGNTIYF. The CDR3 nucleotides are TGTGCCAGCAGCTTCCGGGGCCAAACTGGAAACACCATATATTTT.

The chain carries TRBV7-2 and TRBJ2-5; D is perhaps TRBD1 (6 bases). This CDR3 contains 14 residues. CDR1 and CDR2 from the germline V gene are SGHTA and FQGNSA. Trimming removed 5 bases from V and 0 bases from J, with 10 bases in between. The CDR3 region is CASSPQGYQETQYF. In DNA form, the CDR3 reads TGTGCCAGCAGCCCTCAGGGGTACCAAGAGACCCAGTACTTC. The full variable domain, with the rest looked up from reference TRBV7-2 and TRBJ2-5, is GAGVSQSPSNKVTEKGKDVELRCDPISGHTALYWYRQSLGQGLEFLIYFQGNSAPDKSGLPSDRFSAERTGGSVSTLTIQRTQQEDSAVYLCASSPQGYQETQYFGPGTRLLVL.

V gene TRBV19 combines with J gene TRBJ1-2, with D uncertain. The CDR3 runs 15 residues. Deletions cut 4 bases from V and 2 bases from J, with 14 bases between. CDR1 and CDR2 from the germline V gene are LNHDA and SQIVND (reference sequence). The CDR3 bases are TGTGCCAGTAGTAAACGTCGACGACGAAACTATGGCTACACCTTC. Its translation: CASSKRRRRNYGYTF.

The chain is built from TRBV3-1 (or the pseudogene TRBV3-2) and TRBJ1-3, with unresolved D. The V gene lost 4 bases and the J gene lost 0 bases, with 16 bases spanning the gap. Germline values: CDR1 LGHDT, CDR2 YNNKEL (reference sequence). This CDR3 spans 17 amino acids. The CDR3, as DNA: TGTGCCAGCAGCCCGCAACCTACACCGAGCTCTGGAAACACCATATATTTT. It specifies CASSPQPTPSSGNTIYF.

This clone came up once. CDR3 bases: TGTGCCAGCAGAATCCCAGGGAAGGAGGACACTGAAGCTTTCTTT. Protein: CASRIPGKEDTEAFF. The gene calls are TRBV27 and TRBJ1-1; D may be TRBD1 (5 bases). Looked up from germline, CDR1 is MNHEY and CDR2 is SMNVEV (reference sequence). The CDR3 consists of 15 residues. Between the trimmed V and J ends, which lost 6 bases and 3 bases, there was a span of 17 bases.

CDR3 nucleotides: TGTGCCAGCAGCGACAGCAGGGACGGATTGAATTCACCCCTCCACTTT. It specifies CASSDSRDGLNSPLHF. The V and J genes are TRBV9 and TRBJ1-6; a possible D gene is TRBD1 (5 bases). V lost 3 bases and J lost 7, with 17 bases in between. Per germline, CDR1 SGDLS and CDR2 YYNGEE. The CDR3 length is 16 residues. The complete variable domain, with remaining parts taken from reference TRBV9 and TRBJ1-6, reads DSGVTQTPKHLITATGQRVTLRCSPRSGDLSVYWYQQSLDQGLQFLIQYYNGEERAKGNILERFSAQQFPDLHSELNLSSLELGDSALYFCASSDSRDGLNSPLHFGNGTRLTVT.

To note about this clone: Other DNA sequences in this specimen translate into the identical CDR3. The rearrangement joins TRBV11-2 to TRBJ1-5; weak D call: TRBD1 (5 bases). Germline V gene data show CDR1 as SGHAT and CDR2 as FQNNGV. V was shortened by 2 bases and J by 7 bases, with 12 bases between the two germline ends. The length of the CDR3 is 14 residues. CDR3 region: CASSLIGVGQPQHF. The CDR3 DNA follows: TGTGCCAGCAGCTTAATAGGGGTGGGGCAGCCCCAGCATTTT.

This chain joins TRBV6-2 or TRBV6-3 and TRBJ1-6; D call uncertain. Trimming stripped 3 bases from V and 6 bases from J, with 9 bases between. Germline V gene lookup returns CDR1 MNHEY and CDR2 SVGEGT. The CDR3 length is 14 residues. This CDR3 reads CASSYSGFNSPLHF. CDR3 nucleotide sequence: TGTGCCAGCAGTTATTCGGGGTTTAATTCACCCCTCCACTTT.

The rearrangement joins TRBV28 to TRBJ2-7; 7 nucleotides line up with TRBD1. The V gene end was trimmed by 9 bases and the J gene end by 2 bases; junction bases not matched to a gene: 1. The germline CDR1 and CDR2 sequences are MDHEN and SYDVKM. The CDR3 has 11 residues. The CDR3 is CASTGAYEQYF. CDR3 bases: TGTGCCAGTACAGGGGCCTACGAGCAGTACTTC. Full variable domain (rest looked up from reference TRBV28 and TRBJ2-7): DVKVTQSSRYLVKRTGEKVFLECVQDMDHENMFWYRQDPGLGLRLIYFSYDVKMKEKGDIPEGYSVSREKKERFSLILESASTNQTSMYLCASTGAYEQYFGPGTRLTVT.

The chain carries TRBV6-2 or TRBV6-3 and TRBJ2-5; 9 bases are a match to TRBD2. Trimming at V came to 2 bases and at J to 1 base, leaving 11 bases not matched to a gene. CDR3 length: 18 residues. Per germline, CDR1 MNHEY and CDR2 SVGEGT. The CDR3 loop is CASSYGALAGAIQETQYF. The CDR3 DNA is TGTGCCAGCAGTTACGGGGCGTTAGCGGGGGCTATCCAAGAGACCCAGTACTTC.

The chain combines TRBV11-2 with TRBJ1-2; D uncertain. This CDR3 comprises 15 residues. The germline gives CDR1 SGHAT, CDR2 FQNNGV. Trimming pared 0 bases from V and 4 bases from J, leaving 12 bases between. In nucleotides, the CDR3 is TGTGCCAGCAGCTTAGAGGGCGGCAGTGTCTATGGCTACACCTTC. Translating gives CASSLEGGSVYGYTF.

This clone turned up a few times. In DNA, the CDR3 is TGCGCCAGCAGCCGAGAACAGGGAGAGGGGTATGGCTACACCTTC. Protein: CASSREQGEGYGYTF. The chain uses TRBV4-3 and TRBJ1-2; weak D call: TRBD1 (6 bases). The CDR3 has 15 residues. V gave up 4 bases and J gave up 5 bases, with 17 bases separating them. CDR1 and CDR2 (germline): LGHNA, YSLEER.

The V and J genes are TRBV20-1 and TRBJ1-5; D remains unclear. Germline V lookup: CDR1 DFQATT, CDR2 SNEGSKA (reference sequence). V was shortened by 3 bases and J by 0 bases, with 15 bases between the two germline ends. The CDR3 spans 16 residues. This chain's CDR3 is CSASLVSGNSNQPQHF. CDR3 DNA: TGCAGTGCTAGTCTGGTGAGCGGTAATAGCAATCAGCCCCAGCATTTT.

The V gene is TRBV6-5, the J gene TRBJ2-3, with D uncertain. V lost 0 bases, J lost 6 bases, and 10 bases lay in between. Germline values: CDR1 MNHEY, CDR2 SVGAGI. The CDR3 has 14 residues. DNA for the CDR3: TGTGCCAGCAGTTACTCGGAATTCGGTGATACGCAGTATTTT. This sequence encodes CASSYSEFGDTQYF.

The V and J genes are TRBV5-6 and TRBJ2-3, with D perhaps matching TRBD1 (6 bases). This CDR3 is built from 15 residues. V dropped 1 base and J dropped 1 base, with 10 bases sitting between them. Germline lookup yields CDR1 SGHDT and CDR2 YYEEEE. For the CDR3, the DNA is TGTGCCAGCAGCTTGACAGGGACGGGCACAGATACGCAGTATTTT. This gives the protein CASSLTGTGTDTQYF.

The chain employs TRBV7-8 and TRBJ2-7; D is perhaps TRBD1 (6 bases). CDR1 and CDR2 (germline): SGHVS, FQNEAQ. This CDR3 is 12 amino acids long. Trimming removed 4 bases from V and 6 bases from J, with 10 bases in between. CDR3 loop: CASSSTGSEQYF. The CDR3 DNA is TGTGCCAGCAGCTCTACAGGGAGCGAGCAGTACTTC.

Notes on this clone: Other nucleotide sequences from this sample produce the same CDR3. CDR3 residues: CASSSRDGQETQYF. The CDR3 DNA sequence: TGTGCCAGTAGTTCCCGGGATGGACAAGAGACCCAGTACTTC. The chain has TRBV19 and TRBJ2-5, with D possibly matching TRBD2 (5 bases). This CDR3 has 14 amino acids. V lost 5 bases and J lost 2, with 12 bases in between. Germline loops: CDR1 LNHDA, CDR2 SQIVND (reference sequence).

V gene TRBV5-1 combines with J gene TRBJ1-3, with D uncertain. Germline CDR1 is SGHRS and CDR2 is YFSETQ. Deletions cut 7 bases from V and 1 base from J, with 12 bases between. CDR3 length: 14 residues. The CDR3 DNA is TGCGCCAGCTGTCCAGATCCTTCTGGAAACACCATATATTTT. Amino acids: CASCPDPSGNTIYF.

This clone was counted a single time. The chain uses TRBV3-1 (or the pseudogene TRBV3-2) and TRBJ2-5; D possibly corresponds to TRBD2 (6 bases). In germline, CDR1 is LGHDT, CDR2 YNNKEL (reference sequence). The CDR3 spans 18 residues. V gave up 0 bases and J gave up 0 bases, with 17 bases separating them. The CDR3 nucleotides read TGTGCCAGCAGCCAAGACGTAAGGCTAGCGAGTAACCAAGAGACCCAGTACTTC. Protein: CASSQDVRLASNQETQYF.

The chain recombines TRBV3-1 (or the pseudogene TRBV3-2) with TRBJ2-1; TRBD1 is a possible D gene (5 bases). This CDR3 has 13 amino acids. V was clipped by 0 bases and J by 15 bases, with 15 bases between them. Looked up from germline, CDR1 is LGHDT and CDR2 is YNNKEL (reference sequence). CDR3 DNA sequence: TGTGCCAGCAGCCAAGAGTCGTGGGCAGGGCCGTTCTTC. This encodes CASSQESWAGPFF.

The chain couples TRBV4-3 to TRBJ1-3; D is unclear. Trimming removed 2 bases at V and 7 bases at J, with 9 bases between. CDR3 length equals 13 residues. Germline V gene data show CDR1 as LGHNA and CDR2 as YSLEER. This CDR3 reads CASSQLRRNTIYF. DNA for the CDR3: TGCGCCAGCAGCCAACTAAGACGGAACACCATATATTTT.

The rearrangement links TRBV5-1 to TRBJ2-1; no reliable D call. Between the trimmed V and J ends, which lost 5 bases and 10 bases, there was a span of 13 bases. CDR1 is SGHRS, CDR2 YFSETQ, per germline. CDR3 size: 12 residues. The CDR3 sequence: CASSSSIREQFF. The CDR3, as DNA: TGCGCCAGCAGTTCGTCTATCCGGGAGCAGTTCTTC. Looking up the rest from reference TRBV5-1 and TRBJ2-1 gives the full variable domain: KAGVTQTPRYLIKTRGQQVTLSCSPISGHRSVSWYQQTPGQGLQFLFEYFSETQRNKGNFPGRFSGRQFSNSRSEMNVSTLELGDSALYLCASSSSIREQFFGPGTRLTVL.

The chain recombines TRBV4-3 with TRBJ1-3, with D perhaps TRBD1 (5 bases). The CDR3 is 17 amino acids. The germline gives CDR1 LGHNA, CDR2 YSLEER. The V and J ends lost 0 bases and 2 bases respectively, with 14 bases between them. The CDR3 sequence: CASSQDPRGGAGNTIYF. CDR3 sequence (DNA): TGCGCCAGCAGCCAAGACCCCCGAGGAGGGGCTGGAAACACCATATATTTT.

The chain couples TRBV5-1 to TRBJ2-1; a possible D gene is TRBD2 (5 bases). This CDR3 is built from 14 residues. V was trimmed by 2 bases and J by 4 bases, leaving 10 bases between them. CDR1 is SGHRS and CDR2 is YFSETQ in the germline V gene. Here the CDR3 DNA reads TGCGCCAGCAGCTTCTTAGCGAGTTACAATGAGCAGTTCTTC. It translates to CASSFLASYNEQFF.